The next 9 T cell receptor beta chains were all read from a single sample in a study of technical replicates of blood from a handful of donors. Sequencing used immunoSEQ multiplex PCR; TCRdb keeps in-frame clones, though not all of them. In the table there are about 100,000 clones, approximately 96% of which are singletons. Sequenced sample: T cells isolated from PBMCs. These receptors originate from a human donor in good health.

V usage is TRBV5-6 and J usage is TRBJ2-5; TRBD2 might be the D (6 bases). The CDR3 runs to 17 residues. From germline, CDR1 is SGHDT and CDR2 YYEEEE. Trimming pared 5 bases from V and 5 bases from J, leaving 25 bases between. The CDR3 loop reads CASSLLTRRLEVETQYF. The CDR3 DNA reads TGTGCCAGCAGTTTACTGACCCGCAGACTAGAAGTGGAGACCCAGTACTTC.

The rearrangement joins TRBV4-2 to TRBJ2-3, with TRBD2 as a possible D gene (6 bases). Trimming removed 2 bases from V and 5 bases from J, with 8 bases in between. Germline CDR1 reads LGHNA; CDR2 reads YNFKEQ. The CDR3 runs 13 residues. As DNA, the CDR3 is TGTGCCAGCAGCCAACGGGGGTTAGATACGCAGTATTTT. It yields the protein CASSQRGLDTQYF.

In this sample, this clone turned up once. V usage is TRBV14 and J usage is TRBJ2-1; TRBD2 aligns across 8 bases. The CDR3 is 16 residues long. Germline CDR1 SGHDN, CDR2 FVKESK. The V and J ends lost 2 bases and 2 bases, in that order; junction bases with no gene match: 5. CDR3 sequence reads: CASSQFAGGTYNEQFF. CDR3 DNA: TGTGCCAGCAGCCAATTTGCGGGAGGTACCTACAATGAGCAGTTCTTC.

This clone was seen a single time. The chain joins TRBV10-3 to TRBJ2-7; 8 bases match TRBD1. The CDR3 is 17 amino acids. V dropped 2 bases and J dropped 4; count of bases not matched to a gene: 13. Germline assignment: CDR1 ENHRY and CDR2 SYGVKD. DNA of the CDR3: TGTGCCATCAGTGAGGGATTAACCGGGACAGGCGTTTACGAGCAGTACTTC. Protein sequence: CAISEGLTGTGVYEQYF.

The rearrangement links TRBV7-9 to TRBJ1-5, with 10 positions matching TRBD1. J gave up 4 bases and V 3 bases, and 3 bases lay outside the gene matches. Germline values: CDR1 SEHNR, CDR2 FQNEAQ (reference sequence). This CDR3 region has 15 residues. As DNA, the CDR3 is TGTGCCAGCAGCTTCTCGGGACAGGGGAATCAGCCCCAGCATTTT. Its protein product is CASSFSGQGNQPQHF.

The CDR3 is CASSRQGSYGYTF. The CDR3 DNA is TGTGCCAGCAGTAGACAGGGATCCTATGGCTACACCTTC. This chain joins TRBV6-5 and TRBJ1-2, with 7 bases matching TRBD1. This CDR3 contains 13 residues. Germline CDR1 MNHEY, CDR2 SVGAGI. Trimming took 5 bases from V and 4 from J; bases not matched to a gene: 4.

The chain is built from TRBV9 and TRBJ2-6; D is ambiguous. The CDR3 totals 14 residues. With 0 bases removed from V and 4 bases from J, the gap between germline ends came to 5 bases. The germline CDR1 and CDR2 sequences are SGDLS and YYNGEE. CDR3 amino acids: CASSVASGANVLTF. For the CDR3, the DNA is TGTGCCAGCAGCGTAGCCTCCGGGGCCAACGTCCTGACTTTC.

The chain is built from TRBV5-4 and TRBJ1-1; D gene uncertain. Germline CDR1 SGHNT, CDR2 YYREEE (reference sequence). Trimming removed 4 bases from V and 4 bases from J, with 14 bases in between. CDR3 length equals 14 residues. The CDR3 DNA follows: TGTGCCAGCAGCCACGACCGGAGGGTCACTGAAGCTTTCTTT. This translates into CASSHDRRVTEAFF.

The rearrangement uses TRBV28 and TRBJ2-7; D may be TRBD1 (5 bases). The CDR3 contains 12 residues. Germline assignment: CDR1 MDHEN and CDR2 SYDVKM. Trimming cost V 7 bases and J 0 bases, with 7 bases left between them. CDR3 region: CASTDNSYEQYF. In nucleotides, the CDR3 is TGTGCCAGCACGGACAACTCCTACGAGCAGTACTTC.